This is a list of T cell receptor beta chains from one sample in a study of CD4 T cells in relation to SARS-CoV-2 and coronaviruses. Produced via immunoSEQ multiplex PCR; TCRdb's table is partial and in-frame only. The data contain more than 35,000 clones, 77% of them singletons. Their antigens are not known. Sequencing input: memory CD4+ T cells from PBMCs, cultured in vitro. Every receptor here comes from an adult with COVID-19. Each CDR3 is given with its conserved first and last residue. D genes are given only for firm matches. Clone size, where shown, is once, few, many, or a class for clones that have expanded.

j_call d_call clone_size v_call cdr3_aa cdr3_nt
TRBJ2-1 - - TRBV5-1 CASSRVSNEQFF TGCGCCAGCAGCCGAGTATCCAATGAGCAGTTCTTC
TRBJ2-5 - - TRBV29-1 CSVELGQKETQYF TGCAGCGTTGAATTAGGACAGAAAGAGACCCAGTACTTC
TRBJ2-5 TRBD2 - TRBV4-2 CASSQDLVRNSGIQETQYF TGTGCCAGCAGCCAAGATCTAGTTCGAAATAGCGGGATTCAAGAGACCCAGTACTTC
TRBJ1-5 - - TRBV18 CASSPPSRGGNQPQHF TGTGCCAGCTCACCACCGAGCAGGGGAGGAAATCAGCCCCAGCATTTT
TRBJ2-1 - - TRBV7-6 CASSPPGRNEQFF TGTGCCAGCAGCCCCCCGGGGAGGAATGAGCAGTTCTTC
TRBJ2-3 TRBD1 once TRBV2 CASTTDRSFTDTQYF TGTGCCAGCACCACGGACAGGTCGTTCACAGATACGCAGTATTTT
TRBJ2-5 - once TRBV18 CASSYQETQYF TGTGCCAGCTCATACCAAGAGACCCAGTACTTC
TRBJ2-1 - - TRBV12-3/TRBV12-4 CASSFSPTGRAFF TGTGCCAGCAGTTTTTCGCCCACAGGGAGGGCGTTCTTC
TRBJ2-3 - - TRBV5-1 CASSPLSRSGHRTDTQYF TGCGCCAGCAGCCCTCTATCCCGATCGGGACACCGCACAGATACGCAGTATTTT
TRBJ1-5 - few TRBV4-3 CASSLDSNQPQHF TGCGCCAGCAGCCTGGACAGCAATCAGCCCCAGCATTTT
TRBJ2-5 - - TRBV4-1 CASSQDFETQYF TGCGCCAGCAGCCAAGATTTCGAGACCCAGTACTTC
TRBJ2-7 - - TRBV6-2/TRBV6-3 CASSSDWDREGYEQYF TGTGCCAGCAGCTCCGACTGGGACCGCGAGGGTTACGAGCAGTACTTC
TRBJ1-2 - - TRBV3-1/TRBV3-2 CASKGPEGVGGYTF TGTGCCAGCAAGGGCCCGGAGGGGGTCGGAGGCTACACCTTC
TRBJ2-1 TRBD2 - TRBV4-2 CASSQKLAGAYNEQFF TGTGCCAGCAGCCAAAAACTAGCGGGCGCATACAATGAGCAGTTCTTC
TRBJ2-2 - - TRBV10-2 CASTRSGNTGELFF TGCGCCAGCACCAGAAGCGGGAACACCGGGGAGCTGTTTTTT
TRBJ1-5 - - TRBV12-3/TRBV12-4 CASSLTDQPQHF TGTGCCAGCAGTTTGACCGATCAGCCCCAGCATTTT
TRBJ2-3 - - TRBV5-1 CASSPGGIGLSTDTQYF TGCGCCAGCAGCCCTGGAGGGATCGGGCTTAGCACAGATACGCAGTATTTT
TRBJ2-5 TRBD2 - TRBV28 CASSALAYQETQYF TGTGCCAGCAGTGCACTAGCGTACCAAGAGACCCAGTACTTC
TRBJ2-7 - few TRBV6-6 CASRQGPGYEQYF TGTGCCAGCAGGCAGGGGCCCGGCTACGAGCAGTACTTC
TRBJ2-7 TRBD1 - TRBV4-1 CASSQNPAGTGNHEQYF TGCGCCAGCAGCCAAAATCCCGCCGGGACAGGGAACCACGAGCAGTACTTC
TRBJ1-1 - - TRBV7-3 CASSSPGGRAFF TGTGCCAGCAGCTCCCCCGGGGGGCGAGCTTTCTTT
TRBJ1-5 TRBD1 once TRBV18 CASSPPEGKAGTGSFYSNQPQHF TGTGCCAGCTCACCCCCAGAGGGGAAAGCAGGGACAGGTTCCTTCTATAGCAATCAGCCCCAGCATTTT
TRBJ2-3 - - TRBV7-2 CASSPTADTQYF TGTGCCAGCAGCCCCACCGCAGATACGCAGTATTTT
TRBJ1-4 TRBD1 - TRBV18 CASSRTGGENEKLFF TGTGCCAGCTCACGGACAGGGGGCGAGAATGAAAAACTGTTTTTT
TRBJ2-7 - - TRBV5-1 CASSLGGRSIDEQYF TGCGCCAGCAGCTTGGGGGGCAGGAGTATTGACGAGCAGTACTTC
TRBJ2-1 - - TRBV11-3 CASSLGGSLNDNEQFF TGTGCCAGCAGCTTAGGGGGGTCCCTAAACGACAATGAGCAGTTCTTC
TRBJ2-2 - - TRBV7-2 CASSLAPPPQPTNTGELFF TGTGCCAGCAGCTTAGCCCCGCCCCCCCAGCCGACGAACACCGGGGAGCTGTTTTTT
TRBJ2-5 - - TRBV18 CASSKDRTKETQYF TGTGCCAGCTCAAAGGACAGGACTAAAGAGACCCAGTACTTC
TRBJ2-1 - - TRBV5-5 CASSLRRLSYNEQFF TGTGCCAGCAGCTTGAGGAGACTAAGTTACAATGAGCAGTTCTTC
TRBJ1-5 - - TRBV5-6 CASSVNRARQPQHF TGTGCCAGCAGCGTTAATAGGGCCCGTCAGCCCCAGCATTTT
TRBJ1-2 - - TRBV6-1 CASSESVTGYTF TGTGCCAGCAGTGAGTCCGTCACAGGCTACACCTTC
TRBJ2-5 - - TRBV6-5 CASSYGVEETQYF TGTGCCAGCAGTTACGGAGTTGAGGAGACCCAGTACTTC
TRBJ2-7 TRBD2 - TRBV24-1 CATSDFASGSDEQYF TGTGCCACCAGTGATTTTGCTAGCGGGAGTGACGAGCAGTACTTC
TRBJ2-7 TRBD2 - TRBV7-6 CASSLGGGSGRAGEQYF TGTGCCAGCAGCTTAGGAGGGGGGAGCGGGAGGGCCGGCGAGCAGTACTTC
TRBJ2-5 - - TRBV7-2 CASSLGGWIQETQYF TGTGCCAGCAGCTTAGGGGGGTGGATCCAAGAGACCCAGTACTTC
TRBJ2-7 - - TRBV6-5 CASFGTGSSYEQYF TGTGCCAGTTTCGGGACTGGAAGCTCCTACGAGCAGTACTTC
TRBJ2-3 TRBD1 few TRBV11-1 CASSSSQGAVDTQYF TGTGCCAGCAGCTCCTCTCAGGGGGCGGTAGATACGCAGTATTTT
TRBJ2-1 TRBD1 - TRBV18 CASSPNEGQVVNEQFF TGTGCCAGCTCACCCAACGAGGGACAGGTTGTCAATGAGCAGTTCTTC
TRBJ1-2 - few TRBV7-2 CASSLVSQLPGYTF TGTGCCAGCAGCTTAGTTTCCCAGTTACCTGGCTACACCTTC
TRBJ1-2 - - TRBV19 CASSRGGQGTMGYTF TGTGCCAGTAGTCGTGGGGGACAAGGGACCATGGGCTACACCTTC
TRBJ1-4 TRBD1 - TRBV10-1 CASLPRGGQDTTNEKLFF TGCGCCAGCCTACCCAGGGGGGGCCAGGACACAACTAATGAAAAACTGTTTTTT
TRBJ1-3 - - TRBV3-1/TRBV3-2 CASSQGQASGNTIYF TGTGCCAGCAGCCAAGGACAGGCCTCTGGAAACACCATATATTTT
TRBJ1-3 - - TRBV15 CATTEERAVGNTIYF TGTGCCACCACCGAAGAGAGGGCAGTTGGAAACACCATATATTTT
TRBJ2-7 - - TRBV7-9 CASSSATGTSRYEQYF TGTGCCAGCAGCTCTGCTACCGGGACATCTCGGTACGAGCAGTACTTC
TRBJ1-1 - - TRBV7-9 CASSQPARDEAFF TGTGCCAGCAGCCAACCGGCTCGTGACGAAGCTTTCTTT
TRBJ2-5 - - TRBV6-2/TRBV6-3 CASSRLAETQYF TGTGCCAGCAGTAGGCTAGCGGAGACCCAGTACTTC
TRBJ1-1 - - TRBV6-5 CASRGLTLHRFF TGTGCCAGCCGGGGCTTAACCTTGCACCGGTTCTTT
TRBJ2-5 TRBD1 few TRBV20-1 CSASPRTGGLETQYF TGCAGTGCTAGTCCCCGGACAGGGGGCCTGGAGACCCAGTACTTC
TRBJ1-2 - - TRBV6-2/TRBV6-3 CASSRRLGADDGYTF TGTGCCAGCAGCCGCCGGTTGGGGGCGGATGATGGCTACACCTTC
TRBJ1-4 TRBD1 - TRBV19 CASSNRGTNEKLFF TGTGCCAGTAGTAACAGGGGGACTAATGAAAAACTGTTTTTT
TRBJ2-7 - - TRBV27 CASSKDRILYEQYF TGTGCCAGCAGTAAAGACAGAATCCTCTACGAGCAGTACTTC
TRBJ2-7 - - TRBV7-2 CASSPATTYEQYF TGTGCCAGCAGCCCAGCAACCACCTACGAGCAGTACTTC
TRBJ2-7 - - TRBV7-8 CASSSLGSYEQYF TGTGCCAGCAGCTCGCTGGGCTCCTACGAGCAGTACTTC